The entry below describes one T cell receptor beta chain. There are 15 residues in the CDR3. Germline V lookup: CDR1 MNHNS, CDR2 SASEGT. With 3 bases removed from V and 8 bases from J, the gap between germline ends came to 14 bases. Using immunoSEQ multiplex PCR, the repertoire was profiled, and TCRdb retains in-frame clones only, with some absent. The sample records under 200,000 clones, approximately 79% being singletons. This entry belongs to a study of blood T cell repertoires in COVID-19. This TCR was recovered from a man under 40 with active or convalescent COVID-19. This rearrangement joins TRBV6-1 to TRBJ1-6, with D tentatively TRBD1 (6 bases). Specimen: peripheral blood. In DNA form, the CDR3 reads TGTGCCAGCAGTGATCTGGGGAAGGGGGATTCACCCCTCCACTTT. This codes for CASSDLGKGDSPLHF.